The sequence of this TCR beta chain was determined in a study of blood T cell repertoires in COVID-19. Study-level information: The origin of the acute and convalescent COVID-19 samples was the United States, Italy and Spain.

This clone showed up just once. Only in-frame clones appear in the TCRdb table, and some are missing; sequencing was by immunoSEQ multiplex PCR. Among around 210,000 clones listed, roughly nine tenths were seen once. This CDR3 region has 15 residues. Germline assignment: CDR1 SQVTM and CDR2 ANQGSEA. Trimming stripped 1 base from V and 2 bases from J, with 14 bases between. The TCR originated in an older woman with acute or convalescent COVID-19. The specimen sequenced was peripheral blood. The chain couples TRBV29-1 to TRBJ2-5, with D perhaps TRBD2 (6 bases). CDR3 sequence reads: CSVEGMVGGQETQYF. The CDR3 DNA follows: TGCAGCGTTGAAGGGATGGTGGGGGGACAAGAGACCCAGTACTTC.